These T cell receptor beta chains were read from a single sample in a study of memory CD4+ T cells and cytomegalovirus serostatus. Repertoires were generated with immunoSEQ multiplex PCR, while TCRdb's copy carries only in-frame clones and drops some. The data hold approximately 46,000 clones, with about 79% observed a single time. Sequencing used memory CD4+ T cells from blood. All receptors come from an adult in good health and CMV-seronegative. Both conserved end residues are part of each CDR3. The order of the fields is D gene, V gene, clone size, J gene, CDR3 protein, CDR3 DNA. A D gene is named only where the DNA matches it firmly. Size is stated for part of the rows, as once, few or many counts, or as a class when the clone is expanded.

D gene: TRBD2
V gene: TRBV5-1
clone size: once
J gene: TRBJ2-1
CDR3 protein: CASSLGLAGVRNEQFF
CDR3 DNA: TGCGCCAGCAGCTTAGGACTAGCGGGAGTGCGGAATGAGCAGTTCTTC

D gene: .
V gene: TRBV27
clone size: .
J gene: TRBJ1-1
CDR3 protein: CASSLGGNTEAFF
CDR3 DNA: TGTGCCAGCAGTTTAGGGGGGAACACTGAAGCTTTCTTT

D gene: .
V gene: TRBV7-2
clone size: .
J gene: TRBJ2-3
CDR3 protein: CASSLERVRGTDTQYF
CDR3 DNA: TGTGCCAGCAGCTTAGAACGGGTGAGGGGCACAGATACGCAGTATTTT

D gene: .
V gene: TRBV28
clone size: .
J gene: TRBJ2-7
CDR3 protein: CASSIYYEQYF
CDR3 DNA: TGTGCCAGCAGTATTTACTACGAGCAGTACTTC

D gene: .
V gene: TRBV6-1
clone size: .
J gene: TRBJ2-7
CDR3 protein: CASVVGGNEQYF
CDR3 DNA: TGTGCCAGCGTGGTAGGGGGTAACGAGCAGTACTTC

D gene: TRBD1
V gene: TRBV6-6
clone size: .
J gene: TRBJ1-1
CDR3 protein: CASSRQGVTEAFF
CDR3 DNA: TGTGCCAGCAGCCGCCAGGGGGTCACTGAAGCTTTCTTT

D gene: TRBD2
V gene: TRBV5-3
clone size: .
J gene: TRBJ2-3
CDR3 protein: CARSPGLAWDTQYF
CDR3 DNA: TGTGCCAGAAGCCCGGGACTAGCATGGGATACGCAGTATTTT

D gene: TRBD1
V gene: TRBV7-2
clone size: .
J gene: TRBJ1-3
CDR3 protein: CASSLGTGSFSGNTIYF
CDR3 DNA: TGTGCCAGCAGCTTAGGGACAGGGTCTTTCTCTGGAAACACCATATATTTT

D gene: .
V gene: TRBV30
clone size: .
J gene: TRBJ1-3
CDR3 protein: CAWSDGAFGNTIYF
CDR3 DNA: TGTGCCTGGAGTGACGGGGCCTTTGGAAACACCATATATTTT

D gene: .
V gene: TRBV25-1
clone size: .
J gene: TRBJ1-1
CDR3 protein: CASSEKGKGPNTEAFF
CDR3 DNA: TGTGCCAGCAGTGAAAAAGGGAAGGGGCCGAACACTGAAGCTTTCTTT

D gene: .
V gene: TRBV10-3
clone size: .
J gene: TRBJ2-1
CDR3 protein: CAISENNEQFF
CDR3 DNA: TGTGCCATCAGTGAAAACAATGAGCAGTTCTTC

D gene: .
V gene: TRBV5-4
clone size: .
J gene: TRBJ2-5
CDR3 protein: CASSQPGLGETQYF
CDR3 DNA: TGTGCCAGCAGCCAGCCGGGACTTGGAGAGACCCAGTACTTC

D gene: .
V gene: TRBV2
clone size: .
J gene: TRBJ2-1
CDR3 protein: CASSGVGGGEQFF
CDR3 DNA: TGTGCCAGCAGTGGAGTAGGGGGTGGTGAGCAGTTCTTC

D gene: .
V gene: TRBV14
clone size: .
J gene: TRBJ2-5
CDR3 protein: CASSRTAWKETQYF
CDR3 DNA: TGTGCCAGCAGCCGAACAGCTTGGAAAGAGACCCAGTACTTC

D gene: .
V gene: TRBV2
clone size: .
J gene: TRBJ1-3
CDR3 protein: CASSLLSLGSGNTIYF
CDR3 DNA: TGTGCCAGCAGCCTACTGAGTTTGGGCTCTGGAAACACCATATATTTT

D gene: TRBD1
V gene: TRBV10-3
clone size: .
J gene: TRBJ1-4
CDR3 protein: CAIRDGTAAEKLFF
CDR3 DNA: TGTGCCATCAGGGATGGGACAGCCGCTGAAAAACTGTTTTTT

D gene: .
V gene: TRBV7-3
clone size: .
J gene: TRBJ2-6
CDR3 protein: CASSLSRSGANVLTF
CDR3 DNA: TGTGCCAGCAGCTTATCCCGCTCTGGGGCCAACGTCCTGACTTTC

D gene: .
V gene: TRBV29-1
clone size: .
J gene: TRBJ2-1
CDR3 protein: CSVGGDPVVEQFF
CDR3 DNA: TGCAGCGTTGGGGGGGATCCAGTGGTAGAGCAGTTCTTC

D gene: .
V gene: TRBV7-9
clone size: .
J gene: TRBJ1-6
CDR3 protein: CASREGEWNSPLHF
CDR3 DNA: TGTGCCAGCAGAGAGGGGGAATGGAATTCACCCCTCCACTTT

D gene: .
V gene: TRBV5-4
clone size: few
J gene: TRBJ1-1
CDR3 protein: CASSLTVANTEAFF
CDR3 DNA: TGTGCCAGCAGCTTGACGGTGGCGAACACTGAAGCTTTCTTT

D gene: TRBD1
V gene: TRBV10-3
clone size: .
J gene: TRBJ2-7
CDR3 protein: CAIGRTGGISNYEQYF
CDR3 DNA: TGTGCCATCGGCAGGACAGGGGGCATTTCAAACTACGAGCAGTACTTC

D gene: .
V gene: TRBV11-3
clone size: once
J gene: TRBJ1-1
CDR3 protein: CASSLSRVTEAFF
CDR3 DNA: TGTGCCAGCAGCTTATCCCGCGTGACTGAAGCTTTCTTT

D gene: TRBD1
V gene: TRBV6-5
clone size: .
J gene: TRBJ2-7
CDR3 protein: CASSLQDRGPYEQYF
CDR3 DNA: TGTGCCAGCAGCCTTCAGGACAGGGGGCCGTACGAGCAGTACTTC

D gene: .
V gene: TRBV11-3
clone size: .
J gene: TRBJ2-5
CDR3 protein: CASSLGLGEETQYF
CDR3 DNA: TGTGCCAGCAGCTTAGGCCTGGGAGAGGAGACCCAGTACTTC

D gene: .
V gene: TRBV6-6
clone size: .
J gene: TRBJ2-7
CDR3 protein: CASSYIDGGEQYF
CDR3 DNA: TGTGCCAGCAGTTATATCGACGGAGGAGAGCAGTACTTC

D gene: TRBD1
V gene: TRBV5-1
clone size: .
J gene: TRBJ1-2
CDR3 protein: CASSAGTGFYGYTF
CDR3 DNA: TGCGCCAGCAGTGCCGGGACAGGCTTTTATGGCTACACCTTC

D gene: .
V gene: TRBV6-5
clone size: .
J gene: TRBJ1-1
CDR3 protein: CASKRGYRNTEAFF
CDR3 DNA: TGTGCCAGCAAAAGGGGCTATAGGAACACTGAAGCTTTCTTT

D gene: TRBD2
V gene: TRBV5-4
clone size: .
J gene: TRBJ2-2
CDR3 protein: CASSLTALAGGGTGELFF
CDR3 DNA: TGTGCCAGCAGCCTTACGGCCCTAGCGGGAGGGGGGACCGGGGAGCTGTTTTTT

D gene: .
V gene: TRBV5-6
clone size: .
J gene: TRBJ1-5
CDR3 protein: CASSLMTAYSNQPQHF
CDR3 DNA: TGTGCCAGCAGCTTGATGACGGCATATAGCAATCAGCCCCAGCATTTT

D gene: TRBD2
V gene: TRBV19
clone size: once
J gene: TRBJ2-2
CDR3 protein: CASDGTSGTGELFF
CDR3 DNA: TGTGCCAGCGACGGGACTAGCGGCACCGGGGAGCTGTTTTTT

D gene: .
V gene: TRBV6-6
clone size: .
J gene: TRBJ2-7
CDR3 protein: CASSAGTSSSYEQYF
CDR3 DNA: TGTGCCAGCAGTGCCGGGACAAGTAGCTCCTACGAGCAGTACTTC

D gene: TRBD2
V gene: TRBV7-8
clone size: .
J gene: TRBJ2-1
CDR3 protein: CASSFGLAAYNEQFF
CDR3 DNA: TGTGCCAGCAGCTTCGGACTAGCGGCCTACAATGAGCAGTTCTTC

D gene: TRBD1
V gene: TRBV7-9
clone size: .
J gene: TRBJ2-1
CDR3 protein: CASSLGSGQGESHEQFF
CDR3 DNA: TGTGCCAGCAGCTTAGGGTCCGGACAGGGCGAATCCCATGAGCAGTTCTTC

D gene: .
V gene: TRBV7-9
clone size: .
J gene: TRBJ1-5
CDR3 protein: CASSFDDQPQHF
CDR3 DNA: TGTGCCAGCAGCTTTGACGATCAGCCCCAGCATTTT

D gene: .
V gene: TRBV6-1
clone size: .
J gene: TRBJ2-3
CDR3 protein: CASKRGGSTDTQYF
CDR3 DNA: TGTGCCAGCAAAAGGGGCGGTAGCACAGATACGCAGTATTTT

D gene: TRBD2
V gene: TRBV27
clone size: .
J gene: TRBJ2-1
CDR3 protein: CASSLRGGRASNEQFF
CDR3 DNA: TGTGCCAGCAGTTTACGGGGCGGGAGGGCCTCAAATGAGCAGTTCTTC

D gene: TRBD2
V gene: TRBV5-1
clone size: .
J gene: TRBJ2-5
CDR3 protein: CASRSGSGEETQYF
CDR3 DNA: TGCGCCAGCCGTAGCGGGTCCGGGGAAGAGACCCAGTACTTC

D gene: .
V gene: TRBV4-2
clone size: .
J gene: TRBJ1-1
CDR3 protein: CASSQDLQVGIGTFF
CDR3 DNA: .

D gene: .
V gene: TRBV21-1
clone size: once
J gene: TRBJ1-1
CDR3 protein: CASSKIPSGVMNTEAFF
CDR3 DNA: TGTGCCAGCAGCAAAATCCCCTCGGGAGTCATGAACACTGAAGCTTTCTTT

D gene: TRBD2
V gene: TRBV27
clone size: .
J gene: TRBJ2-7
CDR3 protein: CASSFGGESSYEQYF
CDR3 DNA: TGTGCCAGCAGTTTCGGGGGGGAAAGCTCCTACGAGCAGTACTTC

D gene: .
V gene: TRBV19
clone size: .
J gene: TRBJ1-5
CDR3 protein: CASRPRVVQPQHF
CDR3 DNA: TGTGCCAGTCGGCCCAGGGTTGTCCAGCCCCAGCATTTT

D gene: .
V gene: TRBV6-6
clone size: .
J gene: TRBJ1-3
CDR3 protein: CASTYGTSGNTIYF
CDR3 DNA: TGTGCCAGCACTTATGGGACCTCTGGAAACACCATATATTTT

D gene: TRBD2
V gene: TRBV5-6
clone size: .
J gene: TRBJ2-3
CDR3 protein: CASYTSDPGTQYF
CDR3 DNA: TGTGCCAGCTATACTAGCGATCCAGGGACGCAGTATTTT

D gene: .
V gene: TRBV4-3
clone size: once
J gene: TRBJ1-5
CDR3 protein: CASSQVSGGNQPQHF
CDR3 DNA: TGCGCCAGCAGCCAAGTATCAGGGGGCAATCAGCCCCAGCATTTT

D gene: TRBD2
V gene: TRBV30
clone size: .
J gene: TRBJ2-3
CDR3 protein: CAWRLAGSTDTQYF
CDR3 DNA: TGTGCCTGGAGACTAGCGGGAAGCACAGATACGCAGTATTTT

D gene: .
V gene: TRBV9
clone size: .
J gene: TRBJ2-5
CDR3 protein: CASSLGSEQETQYF
CDR3 DNA: TGTGCCAGCAGCTTAGGAAGCGAGCAAGAGACCCAGTACTTC

D gene: TRBD1
V gene: TRBV14
clone size: once
J gene: TRBJ2-1
CDR3 protein: CASSQVSGTGKYWSSYNEQFF
CDR3 DNA: TGTGCCAGCAGCCAAGTGTCCGGGACAGGGAAATATTGGAGCTCCTACAATGAGCAGTTCTTC

D gene: .
V gene: TRBV7-9
clone size: .
J gene: TRBJ1-4
CDR3 protein: CASSAPGPGKLFF
CDR3 DNA: TGTGCCAGCAGCGCCCCGGGCCCGGGGAAACTGTTTTTT

D gene: TRBD1
V gene: TRBV18
clone size: .
J gene: TRBJ1-4
CDR3 protein: CASSPTGTGHNEKLFF
CDR3 DNA: TGTGCCAGCTCACCGACGGGGACAGGTCACAATGAAAAACTGTTTTTT

D gene: TRBD2
V gene: TRBV4-2
clone size: .
J gene: TRBJ2-1
CDR3 protein: CASSQRPTSGSLSYNEQFF
CDR3 DNA: TGTGCCAGCAGCCAACGACCGACTAGCGGGAGTTTATCCTACAATGAGCAGTTCTTC

D gene: .
V gene: TRBV6-5
clone size: .
J gene: TRBJ2-7
CDR3 protein: CASSYSGGLSYEQYF
CDR3 DNA: TGTGCCAGCAGTTACTCGGGGGGTCTCTCCTACGAGCAGTACTTC

D gene: .
V gene: TRBV19
clone size: .
J gene: TRBJ2-5
CDR3 protein: CASSQGSLETQYF
CDR3 DNA: TGTGCCAGTAGTCAGGGGAGTTTGGAGACCCAGTACTTC

D gene: .
V gene: TRBV19
clone size: .
J gene: TRBJ1-2
CDR3 protein: CASSIGFGRSYGYTF
CDR3 DNA: TGTGCCAGTAGTATAGGGTTCGGCAGGTCCTATGGCTACACCTTC

D gene: .
V gene: TRBV2
clone size: .
J gene: TRBJ1-4
CDR3 protein: CAGRGTTNEKLFF
CDR3 DNA: TGTGCCGGTAGGGGGACAACTAATGAAAAACTGTTTTTT

D gene: .
V gene: TRBV4-2
clone size: .
J gene: TRBJ2-7
CDR3 protein: CASSQEAGYPSYEQYF
CDR3 DNA: TGTGCCAGCAGCCAAGAAGCAGGGTATCCCTCCTACGAGCAGTACTTC

D gene: .
V gene: TRBV12-2
clone size: .
J gene: TRBJ1-3
CDR3 protein: CASRFVRNTIYF
CDR3 DNA: TGTGCAAGTCGCTTCGTTCGAAACACCATATATTTT

D gene: TRBD1
V gene: TRBV5-1
clone size: .
J gene: TRBJ2-3
CDR3 protein: CASSSGTGTDTQYF
CDR3 DNA: TGCGCCAGCAGCTCCGGGACAGGCACAGATACGCAGTATTTT

D gene: .
V gene: TRBV7-7
clone size: .
J gene: TRBJ2-2
CDR3 protein: CASSPVGRTGELFF
CDR3 DNA: TGTGCCAGCAGCCCAGTGGGGCGGACCGGGGAGCTGTTTTTT